This T cell receptor (beta chain) stems from a study of response to subunit inactivated influenza vaccine. Each CDR3 protein is one row after TCRdb ran MiXCR on the RT-PCR reads. The table has about 780,000 distinct CDR3 sequences, approximately 17% seen once. This clonotype has just a few counts. Its antigen is as yet unknown. The CDR3 is made up of 12 amino acids. Trimming stripped 0 bases from V and 6 bases from J, with 5 bases between. Per germline, CDR1 SGHTA and CDR2 FQGNSA. Study-wide results and limits: Authors proposed each seasonal influenza vaccination draws in few new T cells.

Sequenced here: PBMCs from blood, sampled 5 to 6 days after vaccination. The chain combines TRBV7-2 with TRBJ1-2; D unclear. This receptor was identified in a man aged 45-65 years who received an inactivated influenza vaccine. The CDR3 loop is CASSLATHGYTF. Written as DNA, the CDR3 is TGTGCCAGCAGCTTAGCTACACATGGCTACACCTTC.